What follows are 21 T cell receptor beta chains derived from one specimen sequenced in a study of shared clonotypes between healthy human individuals. Here immunoSEQ multiplex PCR was the method, and the copy in TCRdb shows in-frame clones only, minus some. The top ten clones hold 0.5% to 0.6% of a sample with roughly 1,000,000 clones, around 82% of them seen once. The sequenced material came from memory CD4+ T cells from PBMCs. Regarding subset: CD45RA-negative fraction. The receptors originated from a man aged 18 to 35 in good health. Some clones in this sample may be carry-over from other donors' samples.

The chain recombines TRBV5-1 with TRBJ1-1; D unresolved. V lost 4 bases and J lost 1, with 11 bases in between. The CDR3 is 14 residues long. CDR1 SGHRS and CDR2 YFSETQ come from the germline V gene. The CDR3 here is CASSQIAGNTEAFF. CDR3 nucleotide sequence: TGCGCCAGCAGCCAAATTGCGGGGAACACTGAAGCTTTCTTT.

This chain connects TRBV11-1 to TRBJ2-1, with D tentatively TRBD1 (6 bases). Per the germline V gene, CDR1 is SGHAT and CDR2 is FQDESV (reference sequence). CDR3 length: 14 amino acids. V was trimmed by 5 bases and J by 7 bases, leaving 15 bases between them. The CDR3 DNA reads as TGTGCCAGCAGCCCACTTAGGACAGTTAATGAGCAGTTCTTC. Residues: CASSPLRTVNEQFF.

The J gene is TRBJ1-1, the V gene TRBV28; 7 nucleotides match TRBD1. The V segment lost 7 bases and the J segment 2 bases; nucleotides outside the gene matches: 7. Germline CDR1 is MDHEN and CDR2 is SYDVKM. CDR3 length: 14 residues. The CDR3 is CASTTGAINTEAFF. In nucleotides, the CDR3 is TGTGCCAGCACCACAGGGGCCATTAACACTGAAGCTTTCTTT.

The table lists this clone with a count of one. At the DNA level, this CDR3 is encoded by other sequences in the same sample as well. The chain employs TRBV28 and TRBJ1-2; D remains ambiguous. This CDR3 contains 12 residues. Trimming removed 2 bases from V and 8 bases from J, with 9 bases in between. Per germline, CDR1 MDHEN and CDR2 SYDVKM. CDR3 sequence: CASSLATGGYTF. Written as DNA, the CDR3 is TGTGCCAGCAGTTTAGCGACGGGGGGCTACACCTTC.

The chain joins TRBV6-4 to TRBJ2-7, with D uncertain. CDR1 is MRHNA, CDR2 SNTAGT, per germline. V gave up 2 bases and J gave up 3 bases, with 17 bases separating them. The CDR3 has 16 amino acids. The CDR3 DNA is TGTGCCAGCAGTGACCAGACGGCAGGTTCCGTCTACGAGCAGTACTTC. Protein sequence: CASSDQTAGSVYEQYF.

This chain joins TRBV18 and TRBJ1-4; D not certain. The V end lost 3 bases, the J end lost 4 bases, and 15 bases lay between the germline ends. Germline loops: CDR1 KGHSH, CDR2 LQKENI. The CDR3 is 16 amino acids. This CDR3 reads CASSPDRSGYNEKLFF. DNA for the CDR3: TGTGCCAGCTCACCGGACCGATCAGGCTATAATGAAAAACTGTTTTTT.

This clone was counted a single time. The V and J genes are TRBV6-6 and TRBJ2-1, with TRBD2 matching over 11 bases. This CDR3 has 16 amino acids. Germline CDR1 MNHNY, CDR2 SVGAGI (reference sequence). V dropped 6 bases and J dropped 4; count of bases not matched to a gene: 8. The CDR3 is CASRKALAGEYNEQFF. The CDR3 DNA follows: TGTGCCAGCAGAAAAGCACTAGCGGGAGAGTACAATGAGCAGTTCTTC.

V is TRBV18 and J is TRBJ1-1, with a tentative D call TRBD1 (5 bases). The V end lost 1 base, the J end lost 1 base, and 13 bases lay between the germline ends. This CDR3 has 16 residues. Germline CDR1 reads KGHSH; CDR2 reads LQKENI. The CDR3 protein is CASSPRSGVGNTEAFF. The CDR3 DNA sequence: TGTGCCAGCTCACCACGGTCGGGGGTTGGGAACACTGAAGCTTTCTTT.

A remark on this clone: Other DNA sequences in the same sample also yield this CDR3. The chain uses TRBV11-2 and TRBJ1-1; D not resolved. Trimming removed 1 base at V and 2 bases at J, with 5 bases between. Germline CDR1 is SGHAT and CDR2 is FQNNGV. This CDR3 is built from 13 residues. The chain's CDR3 is CASSLGGNTEAFF. CDR3 DNA sequence: TGTGCCAGCAGCTTAGGAGGAAACACTGAAGCTTTCTTT.

This clone occurred a few times. This chain connects TRBV5-1 to TRBJ1-3; the D is unclear. The CDR3 loop spans 15 amino acids. Trimming took 0 bases from V and 0 from J, leaving 7 bases between them. Germline V gene lookup returns CDR1 SGHRS and CDR2 YFSETQ. In DNA form, the CDR3 reads TGCGCCAGCAGCTTGGAAGGGTTCTCTGGAAACACCATATATTTT. Translated: CASSLEGFSGNTIYF. Using reference TRBV5-1 and TRBJ1-3 for the parts outside the CDR3, the full variable domain is KAGVTQTPRYLIKTRGQQVTLSCSPISGHRSVSWYQQTPGQGLQFLFEYFSETQRNKGNFPGRFSGRQFSNSRSEMNVSTLELGDSALYLCASSLEGFSGNTIYFGEGSWLTVV.

This clone has ten or more counts. The chain employs TRBV6-4 and TRBJ2-3; 7 bases fit TRBD2. The length of the CDR3 is 15 residues. Germline V gene lookup returns CDR1 MRHNA and CDR2 SNTAGT. V was pared by 6 bases and J by 4 bases, with 10 bases of the junction left unmatched. The CDR3 spells CASSPVGGAADTQYF. The CDR3 nucleotides read TGTGCCAGCAGCCCCGTGGGAGGGGCAGCAGATACGCAGTATTTT.

Of note for this clone: Other nucleotide sequences from this sample produce the same CDR3. The chain recombines TRBV15 with TRBJ2-7; a weak D match, TRBD1 (6 bases). Germline V gives CDR1 LNHNV, CDR2 YYDKDF (reference sequence). The V end was cut by 5 bases, the J end by 6 bases, with 11 bases between. The CDR3 is 12 amino acids. For the CDR3, the DNA is TGTGCCACCAGCCCGAGAGGGGGCGAGCAGTACTTC. This codes for CATSPRGGEQYF. The full variable domain, rest sourced from reference TRBV15 and TRBJ2-7, is DAMVIQNPRYQVTQFGKPVTLSCSQTLNHNVMYWYQQKSSQAPKLLFHYYDKDFNNEADTPDNFQSRRPNTSFCFLDIRSPGLGDTAMYLCATSPRGGEQYFGPGTRLTVT.

This clone was observed at least ten times. The V gene is TRBV7-3, the J gene TRBJ2-1; 10 positions agree with TRBD2. Germline V CDR1 and CDR2: SGHTA, FQGTGA. This CDR3 contains 16 residues. V lost 5 bases, J lost 4 bases, and 8 bases stayed unmatched. CDR3 region: CASSPHSGRPYNEQFF. The CDR3, as DNA: TGTGCCAGCAGCCCGCATAGCGGGAGGCCTTACAATGAGCAGTTCTTC. The whole variable domain, remainder taken from reference TRBV7-3 and TRBJ2-1, is GAGVSQTPSNKVTEKGKYVELRCDPISGHTALYWYRQSLGQGPEFLIYFQGTGAADDSGLPNDRFFAVRPEGSVSTLKIQRTERGDSAVYLCASSPHSGRPYNEQFFGPGTRLTVL.

The chain carries TRBV11-2 and TRBJ1-4; 9 bases match TRBD1. After removal of 7 bases from V and 6 bases from J, the junction contained 15 bases not matched to a gene. The germline CDR1 and CDR2 sequences are SGHAT and FQNNGV. This CDR3 has 17 amino acids. DNA for the CDR3: TGTGCCAGCACCCCTGGCCGGGACAGGGTTGGGGATGAAAAACTGTTTTTT. Translation gives CASTPGRDRVGDEKLFF.

This chain links TRBV7-3 with TRBJ2-7; 10 nucleotides agree with TRBD1. V gave up 5 bases and J gave up 0 bases; unmatched junction bases: 4. This CDR3 spans 15 amino acids. Germline V lookup: CDR1 SGHTA, CDR2 FQGTGA. In nucleotides, the CDR3 is TGTGCCAGCAGCCGGGACAGGGGAAGCTCCTACGAGCAGTACTTC. Its protein product is CASSRDRGSSYEQYF.

The chain links TRBV28 to TRBJ2-5; TRBD2 matches 7 bases. The length of the CDR3 is 16 residues. CDR1 and CDR2 (germline): MDHEN, SYDVKM. Unmatched junction bases numbered 10, after V lost 2 bases and J lost 4 bases. The CDR3 here is CASSLSGGSLRETQYF. CDR3 bases: TGTGCCAGCAGTTTAAGTGGCGGGAGCTTGCGAGAGACCCAGTACTTC.

The rearrangement joins TRBV28 to TRBJ2-1, with 8 bases matching TRBD2. Germline values: CDR1 MDHEN, CDR2 SYDVKM. Trimming took 8 bases from V and 9 from J; bases not matched to a gene: 9. The CDR3 is made up of 13 amino acids. The CDR3 DNA reads TGTGCCAGCCGACGCAGCGGGAGACCTGAGCAGTTCTTC. As protein: CASRRSGRPEQFF.

The V call is TRBV10-3, the J call TRBJ2-1; 8 bases align to TRBD2. In germline, CDR1 is ENHRY, CDR2 SYGVKD. This CDR3 is built from 15 residues. The V gene end was trimmed by 3 bases and the J gene end by 4 bases; junction bases not matched to a gene: 5. The CDR3 nucleotides read TGTGCCATCAGTGATCGGGTAGCGGGGTACAATGAGCAGTTCTTC. Translated, it gives CAISDRVAGYNEQFF.

The CDR3 region is CASSVGGYNQPQHF. The CDR3 region has the DNA TGTGCCAGCAGTGTAGGGGGCTACAATCAGCCCCAGCATTTT. The chain combines TRBV6-1 with TRBJ1-5; 7 bases align to TRBD1. The V gene end was trimmed by 4 bases and the J gene end by 3 bases; junction bases not matched to a gene: 3. This CDR3 contains 14 residues. Per germline, CDR1 MNHNS and CDR2 SASEGT.

The chain recombines TRBV29-1 with TRBJ2-7; TRBD1 is a possible D gene (6 bases). The CDR3 consists of 14 residues. The germline gives CDR1 SQVTM, CDR2 ANQGSEA. Trimming removed 6 bases at V and 6 bases at J, with 21 bases between. The DNA of the CDR3 is TGCAGCGTCCTACTCTTAAGGGGGACCAGCGAGCAGTACTTC. It is translated as CSVLLLRGTSEQYF.

CDR3 region: CASTPGQINYGYTF. CDR3 DNA: TGTGCCAGCACCCCCGGACAGATAAACTATGGCTACACCTTC. The J gene is TRBJ1-2, the V gene TRBV6-1; D possibly corresponds to TRBD1 (6 bases). The germline V gene encodes CDR1 MNHNS and CDR2 SASEGT. The CDR3 length is 14 residues. V shed 7 bases and J shed 2 bases, with 14 bases lying between them.